The 25 T cell receptor beta chains below were found in one sample sequenced in a study of blood T cells in healthy people across ages. Next came a second PCR, run for about 7 to 12 cycles, which used a sample-barcoded 5' primer along with a J-beta primer mix. TCRdb fed the 5' RACE reads into MiXCR, producing one record per CDR3 protein. The data hold 1.4 million or so distinct CDR3 sequences, with around 40% observed a single time. The sequenced sample consisted of blood. The receptor source for this set is a woman aged 18-29 years in good health.

This clonotype was counted ten times or more. This chain uses TRBV27 with TRBJ2-1, with D perhaps TRBD1 or TRBD2 (5 bases each). V was shortened by 7 bases and J by 1 base, with 14 bases between the two germline ends. The CDR3 is 15 residues long. Germline-derived CDR1 and CDR2 are MNHEY and SMNVEV (reference sequence). The chain's CDR3 is CASTRDPESYNEQFF. The CDR3 DNA is TGTGCCAGCACCCGGGACCCCGAGTCCTACAATGAGCAGTTCTTC.

The gene calls are TRBV3-1 and TRBJ2-5, with TRBD1 identical over 7 bases. TRBJ2-4 explains the end of the DNA better; the J call may be wrong. The CDR3 loop spans 17 amino acids. Germline V CDR1 and CDR2: LGHDT, YNNKEL (reference sequence). In DNA form, the CDR3 reads TGTGCCAGCAGCCAAGCTGAAGGGGGCTGGAGCAAAAACATTCAGTACTTC. This sequence encodes CASSQAEGGWSKNIQYF.

The CDR3 DNA follows: TGTGCCAGCAGTTCTAGCGGGGGACGCTACGAGCAGTACTTC. It translates to CASSSSGGRYEQYF. This chain connects TRBV2 to TRBJ2-5; 10 bases are shared with TRBD2. With the DNA end fitting TRBJ2-7 better, the J assignment may be wrong. Germline lookup yields CDR1 SNHLY and CDR2 FYNNEI. This CDR3 has 14 amino acids.

The chain combines TRBV4-2 with TRBJ1-1, with 7 positions matching TRBD1. Germline assignment: CDR1 LGHNA and CDR2 YNFKEQ. This CDR3 has 16 amino acids. After removal of 4 bases from V and 2 bases from J, the junction contained 10 bases not matched to a gene. For the CDR3, the DNA is TGTGCCAGCAGCCCATTTGACAGGGATCTAAACACTGAAGCTTTCTTT. Its translation: CASSPFDRDLNTEAFF.

This clonotype was recorded a few times. V gene TRBV15 combines with J gene TRBJ1-4; no firm D call. The length of the CDR3 is 15 residues. V dropped 5 bases and J dropped 5 bases, with 15 bases sitting between them. Germline V CDR1 and CDR2: LNHNV, YYDKDF (reference sequence). The CDR3 spells CATSGDAAGNEKLFF. The CDR3 region has the DNA TGTGCCACCAGCGGTGACGCAGCGGGAAATGAAAAACTGTTTTTT.

Note on this clonotype: Its ends do not fully match the called genes, so a read error is possible. V usage is TRBV4-3 and J usage is TRBJ2-3; 10 bases match TRBD2. The CDR3 length is 15 residues. The germline V gene has CDR1 LGHNA and CDR2 YSLEER. CDR3 coding DNA: TGCGCCAACAGCCGACAAGCTAGCGGGAGAGATACGCAGTATTTT. It yields the protein CANSRQASGRDTQYF.

This chain links TRBV28 with TRBJ2-6; the match to TRBD2 covers 9 bases. CDR3 length: 19 amino acids. V lost 2 bases and J lost 0; bases outside the gene matches: 8. CDR1 and CDR2 from the germline V gene are MDHEN and SYDVKM. CDR3 in amino acids: CASSLNEASGISGANVLTF. CDR3 bases: TGTGCCAGCAGTTTAAATGAGGCTAGCGGGATCTCTGGGGCCAACGTCCTGACTTTC.

The V and J genes are TRBV2 and TRBJ2-1; D is possibly TRBD2 (6 bases). This CDR3 is 14 amino acids long. V gave up 6 bases and J gave up 10 bases, with 19 bases separating them. From germline, CDR1 is SNHLY and CDR2 FYNNEI. The CDR3 DNA follows: TGTGCCAGCAGCGCAATCCTTCCGGGACTGGAGCAGTTCTTC. It codes for CASSAILPGLEQFF.

The chain carries TRBV7-2 and TRBJ2-7; D is ambiguous. TRBJ2-5 explains the end of the DNA better; the J call may be wrong. CDR1 and CDR2 (germline): SGHTA, FQGNSA. CDR3 length equals 15 residues. The CDR3 region is CASSLVDGPWETQYF. The CDR3 bases are TGTGCCAGCAGCTTAGTGGACGGCCCATGGGAGACCCAGTACTTC.

The J gene is TRBJ1-6, the V gene TRBV7-2, with D unresolved. Germline CDR1 SGHTA, CDR2 FQGNSA. The V and J ends lost 2 bases and 9 bases respectively, with 8 bases between them. This CDR3 region has 13 residues. CDR3 sequence: CASSLIVGSPLHF. For the CDR3, the DNA is TGTGCCAGCAGCTTAATAGTCGGTTCACCCCTCCACTTT. Looking up the rest from reference TRBV7-2 and TRBJ1-6 gives the full variable domain: GAGVSQSPSNKVTEKGKDVELRCDPISGHTALYWYRQSLGQGLEFLIYFQGNSAPDKSGLPSDRFSAERTGGSVSTLTIQRTQQEDSAVYLCASSLIVGSPLHFGNGTRLTVT.

The chain has TRBV29-1 and TRBJ2-3; D is possibly TRBD2 (6 bases). V was pared by 7 bases and J by 4 bases, with 15 bases between. Germline V gives CDR1 SQVTM, CDR2 ANQGSEA. The CDR3 is made up of 13 amino acids. The CDR3 sequence: CSALDPGADTQYF. As DNA, the CDR3 is TGCAGCGCCCTGGACCCGGGAGCAGATACGCAGTATTTT.

The CDR3 sequence is CASGQATYEQYF. In DNA, the CDR3 is TGTGCCAGTGGACAGGCAACCTACGAGCAGTACTTC. The gene calls are TRBV2 and TRBJ2-4, with 7 positions matching TRBD1. The DNA matches TRBJ2-7 better at its end, which makes the J call doubtful. The CDR3 sequence is 12 residues long. Germline CDR1 SNHLY, CDR2 FYNNEI.

This sequence joins TRBV5-1 and TRBJ2-5, with D tentatively TRBD1 (5 bases). V lost 0 bases to trimming and J lost 0 bases, with 12 bases between them. Germline values: CDR1 SGHRS, CDR2 YFSETQ. The CDR3 totals 16 residues. The CDR3 DNA reads as TGCGCCAGCAGCTTGGTAGGGGCGAAGTACCAAGAGACCCAGTACTTC. Translating gives CASSLVGAKYQETQYF.

The rearrangement uses TRBV27 and TRBJ2-7; the D is unclear. The length of the CDR3 is 13 residues. V lost 0 bases and J lost 6, with 9 bases in between. Looked up from germline, CDR1 is MNHEY and CDR2 is SMNVEV (reference sequence). The CDR3 spells CASSLSPEVEQYF. For the CDR3, the DNA is TGTGCCAGCAGTTTATCCCCTGAAGTCGAGCAGTACTTC.

V is TRBV4-3 and J is TRBJ2-3, with TRBD2 as a possible D gene (5 bases). Germline V gene data show CDR1 as LGHNA and CDR2 as YSLEER. Trimming stripped 4 bases from V and 3 bases from J, with 17 bases between. This CDR3 has 16 residues. The CDR3 DNA sequence: TGCGCCAGCAGCCCCGACTCCCGGGGAGTGACAGATACGCAGTATTTT. Its translation: CASSPDSRGVTDTQYF.

This clonotype showed up just a few times. The V call is TRBV7-2, the J call TRBJ2-1, with 9 bases identical to TRBD2. The CDR3 length is 15 residues. Germline-derived CDR1 and CDR2 are SGHTA and FQGNSA. The trim removed 3 bases at V and 6 bases at J, leaving 6 bases unmatched. The CDR3 protein is CASSLVSSGVNEQFF. The CDR3 bases are TGTGCCAGCAGCTTGGTATCTAGCGGGGTCAATGAGCAGTTCTTC.

The V and J genes are TRBV13 and TRBJ2-5, with a possible D match to TRBD2 (6 bases). Trimming left V 3 bases short and J 11 bases short, with 22 bases between. CDR1 and CDR2 from the germline V gene are PRHDT and FYEKMQ (reference sequence). The CDR3 consists of 15 residues. CDR3 sequence reads: CASSFPGSGHNEQYF. The CDR3 DNA is TGTGCCAGCAGCTTTCCCGGGAGTGGCCACAATGAGCAGTACTTC. The whole variable domain, filled in from reference TRBV13 and TRBJ2-5, reads AAGVIQSPRHLIKEKRETATLKCYPIPRHDTVYWYQQGPGQDPQFLISFYEKMQSDKGSIPDRFSAQQFSDYHSELNMSSLELGDSALYFCASSFPGSGHNEQYFGPGTRLLVL.

DNA of the CDR3: TGTGCCAGCAGCCAACTTTGGGGGGCCCAGCGTGAAGCTTTCTTT. Amino acids: CASSQLWGAQREAFF. V and J are TRBV3-1 and TRBJ1-1; D might be TRBD1 (6 bases). This CDR3 contains 15 residues. Trimming took off 2 bases at V and 7 bases at J, with 17 bases between the two ends. Germline CDR1 is LGHDT and CDR2 is YNNKEL (reference sequence). Variable domain in full (rest from reference TRBV3-1 and TRBJ1-1): DTAVSQTPKYLVTQMGNDKSIKCEQNLGHDTMYWYKQDSKKFLKIMFSYNNKELIINETVPNRFSPKSPDKAHLNLHINSLELGDSAVYFCASSQLWGAQREAFFGQGTRLTVV.

The chain carries TRBV20-1 and TRBJ2-1; TRBD2 matches 9 bases. Germline CDR1 DFQATT, CDR2 SNEGSKA (reference sequence). This CDR3 is built from 11 residues. In nucleotides, the CDR3 is TGCAGGCCGACTAGCGGCAATGAGCAGTTCTTC. Translation gives CRPTSGNEQFF.

As to this clonotype: Given a much more abundant clone one base away, this may be a read error. The chain has TRBV27 and TRBJ2-7; maybe TRBD1 (6 bases). Germline V gene lookup returns CDR1 MNHEY and CDR2 SMNVEV (reference sequence). This CDR3 contains 14 residues. CDR3 loop: CVSSYDRKNYEQYF. CDR3 DNA sequence: TGTGTCAGCAGTTACGACAGGAAAAACTACGAGCAGTACTTC.

The table lists this clonotype with a few counts. This chain joins TRBV6-5 and TRBJ2-1; 9 nucleotides align to TRBD2. The CDR3 totals 13 residues. V trimming: 6 bases; J trimming: 10 bases; junction bases outside the gene matches: 7. Germline CDR1 MNHEY, CDR2 SVGAGI. The CDR3 DNA sequence: TGTGCCAGCAGCCGACTCACTAGCGGGGAGCAGTTCTTC. This sequence encodes CASSRLTSGEQFF.

This clonotype was detected only a few times. The chain links TRBV7-6 to TRBJ2-1, with 10 nucleotides matching TRBD2. V was clipped by 5 bases and J by 4 bases; unmatched bases: 5. This CDR3 has 15 residues. Germline lookup yields CDR1 SGHVS and CDR2 FNYEAQ. The CDR3 protein is CASSTGTSEYNEQFF. The CDR3 DNA reads as TGTGCCAGCAGCACCGGGACTAGCGAGTACAATGAGCAGTTCTTC.

This clonotype turned up a few times. This chain joins TRBV6-5 and TRBJ2-3; 10 bases are a match to TRBD2. Unmatched junction bases numbered 9, after V lost 7 bases and J lost 2 bases. The CDR3 is made up of 16 amino acids. The germline V gene encodes CDR1 MNHEY and CDR2 SVGAGI. The CDR3 nucleotides read TGTGCCAGCACCATCCGAGGGACTAGCGACACAGATACGCAGTATTTT. This encodes CASTIRGTSDTDTQYF.

A word on this clonotype: The junction departs from germline at one end; a sequencing error may be responsible. The chain joins TRBV4-3 to TRBJ2-5, with D tentatively TRBD2 (7 bases). This CDR3 region has 15 residues. The germline V gene encodes CDR1 LGHNA and CDR2 YSLEER. CDR3 nucleotide sequence: TGCGCCAACAGCCGAACCTTCGGCGGGGGCGAAACCCAGTACTTC. It specifies CANSRTFGGGETQYF.

The rearrangement joins TRBV7-2 to TRBJ1-1; 8 nucleotides line up with TRBD1. The CDR3 runs 15 residues. CDR1 and CDR2 (germline): SGHTA, FQGNSA. J gave up 5 bases and V 2 bases, and 7 bases lay outside the gene matches. The CDR3 reads CASSLSGWTGTEAFF. In DNA form, the CDR3 reads TGTGCCAGCAGCTTAAGTGGTTGGACAGGGACTGAAGCTTTCTTT.